A single sample gave rise to the 10 T cell receptor beta chains below, sequenced in a study of blood T cell repertoires in COVID-19. The data were produced by immunoSEQ multiplex PCR, yet TCRdb's version contains in-frame clones alone and is incomplete. The repertoire holds about 160,000 clones, with more than 75% as singletons. Material for sequencing was PBMCs or T cells enriched from blood (not recorded which). The receptors come from a man aged 35 to 55 who had recovered from COVID-19.

The chain joins TRBV5-1 to TRBJ2-1; 7 bases line up with TRBD1. CDR1 and CDR2 (germline): SGHRS, YFSETQ. The V segment lost 0 bases and the J segment 5 bases; nucleotides outside the gene matches: 5. CDR3 length equals 15 residues. The chain's CDR3 is CASSLEGQPNNEQFF. In DNA form, the CDR3 reads TGCGCCAGCAGCTTGGAGGGACAGCCAAACAATGAGCAGTTCTTC.

J is TRBJ1-2 and V is TRBV19, with D uncertain. The CDR3 spans 14 residues. V was cut by 6 bases and J by 8 bases, with 19 bases left in between. Germline values: CDR1 LNHDA, CDR2 SQIVND (reference sequence). The CDR3 region is CASSPQFPPGGYTF. CDR3 DNA sequence: TGTGCCAGTAGCCCTCAATTCCCCCCGGGGGGCTACACCTTC. Full variable domain (rest looked up from reference TRBV19 and TRBJ1-2): DGGITQSPKYLFRKEGQNVTLSCEQNLNHDAMYWYRQDPGQGLRLIYYSQIVNDFQKGDIAEGYSVSREKKESFPLTVTSAQKNPTAFYLCASSPQFPPGGYTFGSGTRLTVV.

This clone was detected only once. This chain connects TRBV3-1 (or the pseudogene TRBV3-2) to TRBJ1-5; D gene ambiguous. This CDR3 is 13 amino acids long. The V gene's germline CDR1 is LGHDT and CDR2 YNNKEL (reference sequence). V was pared by 2 bases and J by 5 bases, with 7 bases between. The CDR3 spells CASSQWEDQPQHF. CDR3 bases: TGTGCCAGCAGCCAATGGGAGGATCAGCCCCAGCATTTT.

This clone was recorded a few times. J is TRBJ1-5 and V is TRBV13; TRBD1 agrees at 8 bases. The ends lost 3 bases at V and 8 bases at J; junction bases unmatched: 9. Germline V gene data show CDR1 as PRHDT and CDR2 as FYEKMQ (reference sequence). This CDR3 is built from 15 residues. The CDR3 loop reads CASSFSRQGKEPQHF. Written as DNA, the CDR3 is TGTGCCAGCAGCTTCTCTCGACAGGGGAAGGAGCCCCAGCATTTT.

Comment on this clone: This same CDR3 is encoded by further DNA sequences in the sample. The genes are TRBV7-2 and TRBJ1-5; 7 bases line up with TRBD1. Germline CDR1 reads SGHTA; CDR2 reads FQGNSA. V shed 3 bases, J shed 0 bases, and the junction held 2 bases outside the gene matches. There are 15 residues in the CDR3. CDR3 sequence reads: CASSFRQGSNQPQHF. The CDR3 coding sequence is TGTGCCAGCAGCTTCCGACAGGGTAGCAATCAGCCCCAGCATTTT. Full variable domain (outside the CDR3, taken from reference TRBV7-2 and TRBJ1-5): GAGVSQSPSNKVTEKGKDVELRCDPISGHTALYWYRQSLGQGLEFLIYFQGNSAPDKSGLPSDRFSAERTGGSVSTLTIQRTQQEDSAVYLCASSFRQGSNQPQHFGDGTRLSIL.

The rearrangement uses TRBV18 and TRBJ1-4, with 9 nucleotides matching TRBD1. Looked up from germline, CDR1 is KGHSH and CDR2 is LQKENI. Trimming removed 3 bases from V and 5 bases from J; junction bases left unmatched: 4. The CDR3 totals 15 residues. In DNA, the CDR3 is TGTGCCAGCTCACCGGCACAGGGGGCGAATGAAAAACTGTTTTTT. Its protein is CASSPAQGANEKLFF. The whole variable domain, remainder taken from reference TRBV18 and TRBJ1-4, is NAGVMQNPRHLVRRRGQEARLRCSPMKGHSHVYWYRQLPEEGLKFMVYLQKENIIDESGMPKERFSAEFPKEGPSILRIQQVVRGDSAAYFCASSPAQGANEKLFFGSGTQLSVL.

The chain is built from TRBV28 and TRBJ1-2; 7 bases agree with TRBD1. CDR1 is MDHEN, CDR2 SYDVKM, per germline. Trimming cost V 2 bases and J 3 bases; bases outside gene matches: 3. The CDR3 is made up of 14 amino acids. The chain's CDR3 is CASSLPGQDYGYTF. CDR3 nucleotide sequence: TGTGCCAGCAGTTTACCCGGACAGGACTATGGCTACACCTTC.

The chain has TRBV4-1 and TRBJ2-5; 10 bases match TRBD2. Per germline, CDR1 MGHRA and CDR2 YSYEKL. Trimming removed 0 bases from V and 3 bases from J; junction bases left unmatched: 4. This CDR3 spans 16 amino acids. The chain's CDR3 is CASSQDPSGGKETQYF. In DNA, the CDR3 is TGCGCCAGCAGCCAAGATCCTAGCGGGGGCAAAGAGACCCAGTACTTC.

The chain carries TRBV7-2 and TRBJ2-1; 9 nucleotides match TRBD2. The germline V gene encodes CDR1 SGHTA and CDR2 FQGNSA. The V segment lost 5 bases and the J segment 9 bases; nucleotides outside the gene matches: 14. The CDR3 has 16 amino acids. The CDR3 DNA reads TGTGCCAGCAGCCCTCGGGGAGCGGGGGGCCCTAGTGAGCAGTTCTTC. The encoded protein is CASSPRGAGGPSEQFF.

The chain joins TRBV5-1 to TRBJ2-2; 7 bases are shared with TRBD1. CDR3 length: 16 amino acids. With 5 bases clipped from V and 7 bases from J, the junction kept 14 bases outside the gene matches. Germline-derived CDR1 and CDR2 are SGHRS and YFSETQ. The CDR3 sequence: CASSLTATGPGGELFF. Written as DNA, the CDR3 is TGCGCCAGCAGTTTAACCGCGACAGGGCCTGGCGGGGAGCTGTTTTTT.